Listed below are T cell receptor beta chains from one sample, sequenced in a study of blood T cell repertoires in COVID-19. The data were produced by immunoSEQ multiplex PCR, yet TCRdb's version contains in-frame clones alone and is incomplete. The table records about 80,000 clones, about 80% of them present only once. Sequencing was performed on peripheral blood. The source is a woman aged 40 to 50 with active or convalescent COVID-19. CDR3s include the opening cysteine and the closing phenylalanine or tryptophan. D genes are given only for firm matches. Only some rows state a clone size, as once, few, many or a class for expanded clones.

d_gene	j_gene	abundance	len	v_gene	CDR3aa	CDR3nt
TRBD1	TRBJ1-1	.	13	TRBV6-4	CASRAGGNTEAFF	TGTGCCAGCAGGGCAGGGGGGAACACTGAAGCTTTCTTT
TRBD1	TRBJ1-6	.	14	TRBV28	CASSSGTGDTALHF	TGTGCCAGCAGCTCCGGGACAGGCGATACGGCCCTCCACTTT
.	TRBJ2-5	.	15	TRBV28	CASSQQNRAQETQYF	TGTGCCAGCAGTCAGCAAAACAGGGCCCAAGAGACCCAGTACTTC
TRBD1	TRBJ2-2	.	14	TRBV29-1	CSVRTGQDTGELFF	TGCAGCGTCAGGACAGGGCAGGACACCGGGGAGCTGTTTTTT
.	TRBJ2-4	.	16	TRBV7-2	CASSFGRGLAKNIQYF	TGTGCCAGCAGCTTCGGGCGGGGTCTAGCCAAAAACATTCAGTACTTC
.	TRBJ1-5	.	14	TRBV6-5	CASRPRGSNQPQHF	TGTGCCAGCAGACCGAGAGGTAGCAATCAGCCCCAGCATTTT
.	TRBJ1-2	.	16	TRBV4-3	CASSQDGGGVPYGYTF	TGCGCCAGCAGCCAAGATGGGGGAGGGGTGCCCTATGGCTACACCTTC
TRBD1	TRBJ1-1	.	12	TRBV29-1	CSADRVNTEAFF	TGCAGCGCTGACAGGGTGAACACTGAAGCTTTCTTT
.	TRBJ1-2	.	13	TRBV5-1	CASSLDRVGGYTF	TGCGCCAGCAGCTTGGACAGGGTAGGTGGCTACACCTTC
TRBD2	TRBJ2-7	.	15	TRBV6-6	CASSPGREGSHEQYF	TGTGCCAGCAGCCCCGGACGGGAGGGGTCCCACGAGCAGTACTTC
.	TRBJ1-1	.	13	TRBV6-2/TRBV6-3	CASSSDSYTEAFF	TGTGCCAGCAGTTCGGACAGTTACACTGAAGCTTTCTTT
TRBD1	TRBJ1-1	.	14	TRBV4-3	CASSRGTENTEAFF	TGCGCCAGCAGCCGAGGGACAGAGAACACTGAAGCTTTCTTT
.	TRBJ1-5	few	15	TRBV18	CASSPYGGGNQPQHF	TGTGCCAGCTCACCATACGGGGGTGGCAATCAGCCCCAGCATTTT
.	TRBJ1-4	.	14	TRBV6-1	CASSEVQGPGKLFF	TGTGCCAGCAGTGAAGTACAGGGTCCGGGAAAACTGTTTTTT
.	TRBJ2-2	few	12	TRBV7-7	CASSPGHGELFF	TGTGCCAGCAGCCCTGGCCACGGGGAGCTGTTTTTT
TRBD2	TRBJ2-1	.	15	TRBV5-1	CASSLTRSGANEQFF	TGCGCCAGCAGCTTGACTCGTAGCGGGGCGAATGAGCAGTTCTTC
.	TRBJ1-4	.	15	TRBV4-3	CASSQGTATNEKLFF	TGCGCCAGCAGCCAAGGGACAGCAACTAATGAAAAACTGTTTTTT
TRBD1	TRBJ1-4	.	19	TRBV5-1	CASSGKTGGAATTNEKLFF	TGCGCCAGCAGCGGAAAGACAGGGGGCGCAGCCACAACTAATGAAAAACTGTTTTTT
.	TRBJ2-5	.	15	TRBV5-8	CASSSRDWRQETQYF	TGTGCCAGCAGCTCCCGGGACTGGAGGCAAGAGACCCAGTACTTC
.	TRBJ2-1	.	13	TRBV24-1	CATSDYGVNEQFF	TGTGCCACCAGTGATTACGGAGTCAATGAGCAGTTCTTC
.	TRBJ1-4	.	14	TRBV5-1	CASSFAGANEKLFF	TGCGCCAGCAGCTTCGCGGGGGCTAATGAAAAACTGTTTTTT
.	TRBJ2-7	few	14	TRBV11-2	CASSRLGASYEQYF	TGTGCCAGCAGCCGGTTGGGGGCATCTTACGAGCAGTACTTC
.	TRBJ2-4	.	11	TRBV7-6	CTPSSKNIQYF	TGCACACCCTCTTCCAAAAACATTCAGTACTTC
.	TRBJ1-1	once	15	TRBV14	CASSQDRQPGLKAFF	TGTGCCAGCAGCCAAGATCGACAACCGGGACTTAAAGCTTTCTTT
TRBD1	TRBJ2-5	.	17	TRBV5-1	CASSFGGGTGIQETQYF	TGCGCCAGCAGCTTTGGGGGCGGGACAGGGATACAAGAGACCCAGTACTTC
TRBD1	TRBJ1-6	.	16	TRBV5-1	CASSSGQGRENSPLHF	TGCGCCAGCAGCTCGGGACAGGGAAGAGAGAATTCACCCCTCCACTTT
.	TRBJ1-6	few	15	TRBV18	CASSSQGRGDSPLHF	TGTGCCAGCTCTAGTCAGGGGCGAGGCGATTCACCCCTCCACTTT
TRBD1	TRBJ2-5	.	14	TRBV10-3	CAIRGTGGGETQYF	TGTGCCATCAGAGGGACAGGGGGCGGGGAGACCCAGTACTTC
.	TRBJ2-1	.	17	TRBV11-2	CASSPAPSAGTYNEQFF	TGTGCCAGCAGCCCAGCCCCCTCAGCGGGCACATACAATGAGCAGTTCTTC
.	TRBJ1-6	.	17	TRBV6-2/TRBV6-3	CASSLLDSKRFNSPLHF	TGTGCCAGCAGTTTACTCGACAGCAAAAGGTTTAATTCACCCCTCCACTTT
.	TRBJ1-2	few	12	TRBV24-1	CATSSAAEGYTF	TGTGCCACCAGTTCGGCGGCGGAAGGCTACACCTTC
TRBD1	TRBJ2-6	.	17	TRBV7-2	CASSGWTGVTGANVLTF	TGTGCCAGCAGCGGGTGGACAGGGGTAACTGGGGCCAACGTCCTGACTTTC
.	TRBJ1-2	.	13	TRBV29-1	CSVGGSGNYGYTF	TGCAGCGTTGGGGGATCGGGGAACTATGGCTACACCTTC
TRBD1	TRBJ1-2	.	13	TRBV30	CAWNPLDRAGYTF	TGTGCCTGGAACCCCTTGGACAGGGCTGGCTACACCTTC
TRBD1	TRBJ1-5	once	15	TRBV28	CASSAGQGSNQPQHF	TGTGCCAGCAGCGCGGGACAGGGGTCAAATCAGCCCCAGCATTTT
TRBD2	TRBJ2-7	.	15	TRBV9	CASSVEFGGGYEQYF	TGTGCCAGCAGCGTAGAGTTTGGCGGGGGCTACGAGCAGTACTTC
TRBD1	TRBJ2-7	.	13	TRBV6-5	CASSTDRAWGQYF	TGTGCCAGCAGTACCGACAGGGCGTGGGGGCAGTACTTC
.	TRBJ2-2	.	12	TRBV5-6	CASSPQAGELFF	TGTGCCAGCAGCCCCCAGGCCGGGGAGCTGTTTTTT
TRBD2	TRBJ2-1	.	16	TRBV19	CASSRGAGALYNEQFF	TGTGCCAGTAGTCGGGGAGCGGGGGCCCTCTACAATGAGCAGTTCTTC
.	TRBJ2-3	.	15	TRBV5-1	CASSFGGESTDTQYF	TGCGCCAGCAGCTTTGGAGGGGAAAGCACAGATACGCAGTATTTT
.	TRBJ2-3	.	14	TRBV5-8	CASSLDRATDTQYF	TGTGCCAGCAGCTTGGACAGAGCCACAGATACGCAGTATTTT
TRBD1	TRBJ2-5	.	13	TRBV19	CASMGTGKETQYF	TGTGCCAGTATGGGGACAGGAAAAGAGACCCAGTACTTC
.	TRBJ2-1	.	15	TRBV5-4	CASSVERASNNEQFF	TGTGCCAGCAGCGTCGAGCGGGCGAGCAACAATGAGCAGTTCTTC
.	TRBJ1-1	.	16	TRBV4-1	CASSQAVSPMNTEAFF	TGCGCCAGCAGCCAGGCGGTCAGCCCCATGAACACTGAAGCTTTCTTT
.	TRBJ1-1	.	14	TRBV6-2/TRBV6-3	CASSIDGSNTEAFF	TGTGCCAGCAGCATTGACGGGTCGAACACTGAAGCTTTCTTT
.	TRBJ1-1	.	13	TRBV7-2	CASSLMTASEAFF	TGTGCCAGCAGCTTAATGACAGCATCCGAAGCTTTCTTT
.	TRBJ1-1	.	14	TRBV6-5	CASSLDFSITEAFF	TGTGCCAGCAGCCTCGACTTTTCCATCACTGAAGCTTTCTTT
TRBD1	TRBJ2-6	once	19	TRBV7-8	CASSLRPGQGAGGANVLTF	TGTGCCAGCAGCTTACGACCGGGACAGGGGGCAGGTGGGGCCAACGTCCTGACTTTC
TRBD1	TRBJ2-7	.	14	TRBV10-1	CASSRQGSSYEQYF	TGCGCCAGCAGCAGACAGGGGAGCTCCTACGAGCAGTACTTC
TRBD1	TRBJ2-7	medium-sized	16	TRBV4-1	CASSQDTGQGSYEQYF	TGCGCCAGCAGCCAAGATACCGGACAGGGCTCCTACGAGCAGTACTTC
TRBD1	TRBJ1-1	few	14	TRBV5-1	CASSPGQGGTEAFF	TGCGCCAGCAGCCCAGGACAGGGTGGCACTGAAGCTTTCTTT
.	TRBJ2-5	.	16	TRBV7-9	CASSLAGERAQETQYF	TGTGCCAGCAGCTTAGCAGGCGAGAGGGCCCAAGAGACCCAGTACTTC
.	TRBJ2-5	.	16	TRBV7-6	CASSLARGRRQETQYF	TGTGCCAGCAGCTTAGCCAGAGGGAGGAGACAAGAGACCCAGTACTTC
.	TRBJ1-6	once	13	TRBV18	CASSPGFRSPLHF	TGTGCCAGCTCACCTGGGTTCAGGTCACCCCTCCACTTT
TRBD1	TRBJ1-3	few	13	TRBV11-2	CASSSAGTATIYF	TGTGCCAGCAGCTCCGCCGGGACAGCGACCATATATTTT